Listed below are T cell receptor beta chains from one sample, sequenced in a study of early T cells in non-severe SARS-CoV-2 infection. Each CDR3 protein gets one entry after TCRdb re-called the 5' RACE reads with MiXCR. The repertoire holds tens of thousands of distinct CDR3 sequences, with 9.5% to 15% as singletons. Specimen: whole blood. These receptors all stem from an adult who was a healthcare worker with PCR-confirmed SARS-CoV-2 infection or an uninfected control (not recorded which). The CDR3 runs from the conserved cysteine through the conserved F or W. Each record gives: V gene, clone size, J gene, D gene, CDR3 protein, CDR3 DNA. The D gene is left open where the match is weak. Rows give clone size only sometimes, using once, few, many, or a class for an expanded clone.

>TRBV6-5|many|TRBJ1-5|.
CASSSGRKQPQHF
TGTGCCAGCAGTTCCGGACGAAAACAGCCCCAGCATTTT
>TRBV20-1|many|TRBJ1-5|.
CSAGDRPRGPQHF
TGCAGTGCGGGTGACAGGCCTCGCGGGCCCCAGCATTTT
>TRBV30|many|TRBJ1-4|TRBD1
CAWSDLRDRNEKLFF
TGTGCCTGGAGTGATCTCCGGGACAGAAATGAAAAACTGTTTTTT
>TRBV11-1|.|TRBJ2-6|.
CASTLAGPGANVLTF
TGTGCCAGCACCCTTGCAGGACCTGGGGCCAACGTCCTGACTTTC
>TRBV30|few|TRBJ1-6|TRBD1
CAWSVGQGNSPLHF
TGTGCCTGGAGTGTAGGACAGGGGAATTCACCCCTCCACTTT
>TRBV3-1|few|TRBJ2-7|TRBD1
CASSQETGYYEQYF
TGTGCCAGCAGCCAGGAGACAGGGTACTACGAGCAGTACTTC
>TRBV6-1|few|TRBJ2-2|.
CASRQLETGELFF
TGTGCCAGCAGACAGTTGGAGACCGGGGAGCTGTTTTTT
>TRBV6-1|.|TRBJ2-7|.
CASSGPTGLVHEQYF
TGTGCCAGCAGTGGTCCAACAGGGTTGGTACACGAGCAGTACTTC
>TRBV7-6|few|TRBJ2-7|.
CASSHRESYEQYF
TGTGCCAGCAGCCACAGGGAGAGCTACGAGCAGTACTTC
>TRBV5-6|many|TRBJ2-1|.
CASSPGLTNEQFF
TGTGCCAGCAGCCCGGGACTCACTAATGAGCAGTTCTTC
>TRBV18|.|TRBJ1-2|.
CASSPSDRDYTF
TGTGCCAGCTCACCTTCTGACAGAGACTACACCTTC
>TRBV29-1|many|TRBJ2-1|.
CSVEFAANEQFF
TGCAGCGTTGAGTTTGCAGCTAATGAGCAGTTCTTC
>TRBV5-1|.|TRBJ2-5|.
CASSETQETQYF
TGCGCCAGCAGCGAGACCCAAGAGACCCAGTACTTC
>TRBV6-6|many|TRBJ2-1|.
CASRGTSINNEQFF
TGTGCCAGCAGGGGGACTTCTATAAACAATGAGCAGTTCTTC
>TRBV19|.|TRBJ2-3|TRBD2
CASTPRQGLAGGQVPDTQYF
TGTGCCAGTACCCCCCGCCAAGGACTAGCGGGGGGTCAAGTCCCAGATACGCAGTATTTT
>TRBV29-1|.|TRBJ2-7|.
CSAKQGVAYEQYF
TGCAGCGCAAAACAGGGAGTGGCGTACGAGCAGTACTTC
>TRBV7-9|many|TRBJ2-3|.
CASSLVIGGTSTDTQYF
TGTGCCAGCAGCTTAGTGATCGGCGGGACTAGCACAGATACGCAGTATTTT
>TRBV24-1|few|TRBJ2-5|TRBD1
CASQQGVEETQYF
TGTGCCTCACAGCAGGGGGTCGAGGAGACCCAGTACTTC
>TRBV20-1|once|TRBJ2-3|.
CSARDKWRDTQYF
TGCAGTGCTAGAGATAAGTGGCGGGATACGCAGTATTTT
>TRBV6-1|few|TRBJ2-7|.
CASSERIDRSSPYEQYF
TGTGCCAGCAGTGAGAGGATAGACAGGTCGAGCCCCTACGAGCAGTACTTC
>TRBV10-3|many|TRBJ1-1|.
CAISSTTGMNTEAFF
TGTGCCATCAGTTCAACGACTGGCATGAACACTGAAGCTTTCTTT
>TRBV20-1|few|TRBJ2-1|.
CSARTPFDNEQFF
TGCAGTGCTAGAACCCCTTTTGACAATGAGCAGTTCTTC
>TRBV5-4|.|TRBJ2-6|.
CASSLAGANVLTF
TGTGCCAGCAGCTTGGCTGGGGCCAACGTCCTGACTTTC
>TRBV12-3/TRBV12-4|few|TRBJ2-5|.
CASSFLWGEETQYF
TGTGCCAGCAGTTTCTTATGGGGGGAAGAGACCCAGTACTTC
>TRBV7-6|many|TRBJ2-1|.
CASTLNPGPYNEQFF
TGTGCCAGCACCTTAAATCCCGGCCCCTACAATGAGCAGTTCTTC
>TRBV7-9|few|TRBJ2-5|.
CASSLWGETQYF
TGTGCCAGCAGCTTATGGGGGGAGACCCAGTACTTC
>TRBV7-2|many|TRBJ2-1|.
CASSPSPGASNEQFF
TGTGCCAGCAGCCCCTCCCCGGGGGCCTCCAATGAGCAGTTCTTC
>TRBV20-1|many|TRBJ2-3|.
CSAPPLEASTDTQYF
TGCAGTGCTCCACCCCTCGAGGCTAGCACAGATACGCAGTATTTT
>TRBV6-6|.|TRBJ2-3|TRBD2
CASSYSGGSGVVEYF
TGTGCCAGCAGTTACTCTGGCGGTAGCGGGGTAGTAGAGTATTTT
>TRBV3-1|many|TRBJ1-3|.
CASSQTVLGDTIYF
TGTGCCAGCAGCCAAACGGTCCTCGGAGACACCATATATTTT
>TRBV13|.|TRBJ2-1|.
CASSTWPPNEQFF
TGTGCCAGCAGCACGTGGCCTCCAAATGAGCAGTTCTTC
>TRBV12-3/TRBV12-4|.|TRBJ2-5|.
CASSLGMGAQETQYF
TGTGCCAGCAGTTTAGGCATGGGGGCCCAAGAGACCCAGTACTTC
>TRBV19|many|TRBJ2-3|TRBD2
CASAALAGVVDTQYF
TGTGCCAGTGCGGCGTTAGCGGGAGTGGTAGATACGCAGTATTTT
>TRBV25-1|.|TRBJ2-2|TRBD1
CASSEADRADTGELFF
TGTGCCAGCAGTGAGGCGGACAGGGCGGACACCGGGGAGCTGTTTTTT
>TRBV29-1|few|TRBJ1-2|TRBD1
CSVGPGQGAYGYTF
TGCAGCGTTGGCCCGGGACAGGGAGCGTATGGCTACACCTTC
>TRBV6-5|many|TRBJ2-7|.
CASSPRGRYEQYF
TGTGCCAGCAGTCCCAGGGGTCGATACGAGCAGTACTTC
>TRBV4-1|.|TRBJ2-7|TRBD2
CASSQQLAGAYEQYF
TGCGCCAGCAGCCAACAACTAGCGGGAGCCTACGAGCAGTACTTC
>TRBV3-1|many|TRBJ1-2|TRBD1
CASSSTGEYGYTF
TGTGCCAGCAGCTCGACAGGGGAATATGGCTACACCTTC
>TRBV4-2|.|TRBJ1-4|.
CASSQDRGMGEKLFF
TGTGCCAGCAGCCAAGATCGGGGGATGGGTGAAAAACTGTTTTTT
>TRBV11-3|many|TRBJ1-1|.
CASSLDLGYPGTEAFF
TGTGCCAGCAGCTTAGATCTGGGTTATCCTGGCACTGAAGCTTTCTTT
>TRBV12-3/TRBV12-4|.|TRBJ1-5|.
CASRPSDSPGPQHF
TGTGCCAGCAGGCCCTCGGATTCCCCAGGGCCCCAGCATTTT
>TRBV18|many|TRBJ2-7|.
CASSPVEISYEQYF
TGTGCCAGCTCACCTGTAGAAATCTCCTACGAGCAGTACTTC
>TRBV7-9|few|TRBJ1-1|TRBD1
CASSFQGPQGAEAFF
TGTGCCAGCAGCTTCCAAGGGCCCCAGGGGGCTGAAGCTTTCTTT
>TRBV30|.|TRBJ1-1|.
CAWSRLNTEAFF
TGTGCCTGGAGCCGACTGAACACTGAAGCTTTCTTT
>TRBV7-9|many|TRBJ2-5|.
CASSLATETQYF
TGTGCCAGCAGCTTAGCCACAGAGACCCAGTACTTC
>TRBV29-1|few|TRBJ2-7|.
CSVARGAGEQYF
TGCAGCGTCGCCAGGGGGGCGGGCGAGCAGTACTTC
>TRBV7-6|many|TRBJ2-7|.
CASSLAGFSSYEQYF
TGTGCCAGCAGCTTAGCAGGGTTCTCCTCCTACGAGCAGTACTTC
>TRBV4-1|many|TRBJ2-5|.
CASSQGTRRETQYF
TGCGCCAGCAGCCAAGGAACTAGACGGGAGACCCAGTACTTC
>TRBV7-9|.|TRBJ1-5|.
CASSLFGRNSNQPQHF
TGTGCCAGCAGCTTATTCGGCAGGAATAGCAATCAGCCCCAGCATTTT
>TRBV27|few|TRBJ1-5|TRBD1
CASSFQGAGSQPQHF
TGTGCCAGCAGCTTTCAGGGGGCAGGGAGTCAGCCCCAGCATTTT
>TRBV19|many|TRBJ1-5|.
CASSTGRMNSNQPQHF
TGTGCCAGTAGTACTGGCAGGATGAACAGCAATCAGCCCCAGCATTTT
>TRBV7-9|many|TRBJ1-1|TRBD1
CASSGDRDTEAFF
TGTGCCAGCAGCGGCGACAGGGACACTGAAGCTTTCTTT
>TRBV29-1|few|TRBJ1-2|.
CSVGSTGRTPNYGYTF
TGCAGCGTTGGGTCGACGGGCAGAACCCCTAACTATGGCTACACCTTC